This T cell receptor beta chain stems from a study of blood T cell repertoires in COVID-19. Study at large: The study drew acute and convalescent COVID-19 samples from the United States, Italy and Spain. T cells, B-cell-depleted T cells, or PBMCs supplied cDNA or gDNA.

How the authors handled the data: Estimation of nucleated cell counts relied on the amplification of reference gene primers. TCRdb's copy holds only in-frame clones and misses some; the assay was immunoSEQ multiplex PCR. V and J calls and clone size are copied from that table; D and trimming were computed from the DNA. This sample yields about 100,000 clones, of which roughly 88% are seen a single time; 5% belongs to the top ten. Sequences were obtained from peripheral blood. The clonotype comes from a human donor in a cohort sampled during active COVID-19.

CDR3: CASSYAGQGADEQYF. For the CDR3, the DNA is TGTGCCAGCAGTTACGCCGGACAGGGGGCGGACGAGCAGTACTTC. V gene TRBV6-5 combines with J gene TRBJ2-7, with 11 bases lining up with TRBD1. Germline trimming cut 2 bases from V and 5 bases from J; bases unmatched to any gene: 5. CDR1 is MNHEY and CDR2 is SVGAGI in the germline V gene. The CDR3 is 15 amino acids.